The rows below give T cell receptor beta chains drawn from one sample of a study of blood T cell repertoires in COVID-19. Clones were sequenced by immunoSEQ multiplex PCR, and TCRdb holds only the in-frame ones, with some missing. The sample lists approximately 350,000 clones, more than 75% occurring once. The sequenced material came from peripheral blood. The receptors come from a woman between 18 and 29 years old who had recovered from COVID-19. CDR3s include the opening cysteine and the closing phenylalanine or tryptophan. Each record gives: CDR3 protein, CDR3 DNA, clone size, J gene, D gene, V gene. A D gene is named only where the DNA matches it firmly. Clone size is stated in some rows and not others, as once, few, many or a class when expanded.

CDR3aa: CASSQDRVRGNSGNTIYF
CDR3nt: TGTGCCAGCAGCCAAGATCGGGTCAGGGGAAACTCTGGAAACACCATATATTTT
abundance: once
j_gene: TRBJ1-3
d_gene: .
v_gene: TRBV14

CDR3aa: CASSLPRLAAKLSSYNEQFF
CDR3nt: TGCGCCAGCAGCTTGCCTCGACTAGCGGCTAAATTGAGCTCCTACAATGAGCAGTTCTTC
abundance: .
j_gene: TRBJ2-1
d_gene: TRBD2
v_gene: TRBV5-1

CDR3aa: CATSRDNRWASSIQYF
CDR3nt: TGTGCCACCAGCAGAGATAATAGGTGGGCGTCGAGCATTCAGTACTTC
abundance: .
j_gene: TRBJ2-4
d_gene: .
v_gene: TRBV15

CDR3aa: CASSYVAGNTIYF
CDR3nt: TGTGCCAGCAGTTACGTCGCTGGAAACACCATATATTTT
abundance: .
j_gene: TRBJ1-3
d_gene: .
v_gene: TRBV6-6

CDR3aa: CASSQGLLVPMGTEAFF
CDR3nt: TGCGCCAGCAGCCAAGGACTGTTAGTCCCTATGGGCACTGAAGCTTTCTTT
abundance: .
j_gene: TRBJ1-1
d_gene: .
v_gene: TRBV4-1

CDR3aa: CASDTGQGGSPLHF
CDR3nt: TGTGCCAGCGACACAGGACAGGGTGGTTCACCCCTCCACTTT
abundance: few
j_gene: TRBJ1-6
d_gene: TRBD1
v_gene: TRBV2

CDR3aa: CASSHGLAGVGIGETQYF
CDR3nt: TGTGCCAGCAGCCACGGGCTAGCGGGAGTCGGGATTGGCGAGACCCAGTACTTC
abundance: .
j_gene: TRBJ2-5
d_gene: TRBD2
v_gene: TRBV3-1/TRBV3-2

CDR3aa: CASSDGDRGPFEQFF
CDR3nt: TGTGCCAGCAGCGACGGGGACAGGGGGCCATTTGAGCAGTTCTTC
abundance: .
j_gene: TRBJ2-1
d_gene: TRBD1
v_gene: TRBV9

CDR3aa: CSVRDEQFF
CDR3nt: TGCAGCGTCCGGGATGAGCAGTTCTTC
abundance: .
j_gene: TRBJ2-1
d_gene: .
v_gene: TRBV20-1

CDR3aa: CASSDPGTNTEAFF
CDR3nt: TGTGCCAGCAGTGACCCCGGGACAAACACTGAAGCTTTCTTT
abundance: few
j_gene: TRBJ1-1
d_gene: .
v_gene: TRBV6-2/TRBV6-3

CDR3aa: CASSTLRGSGQYNEQFF
CDR3nt: TGTGCTAGTTCCACCCTCCGGGGTAGCGGGCAATACAATGAGCAGTTCTTC
abundance: few
j_gene: TRBJ2-1
d_gene: TRBD2
v_gene: TRBV12-5

CDR3aa: CASSRGQGYDGYTF
CDR3nt: TGCGCCAGCAGCCGGGGACAGGGGTATGATGGCTACACCTTC
abundance: .
j_gene: TRBJ1-2
d_gene: TRBD1
v_gene: TRBV5-1

CDR3aa: CASSNLGGPRVETQYF
CDR3nt: TGTGCCAGCAGCAACCTCGGGGGACCACGAGTAGAGACCCAGTACTTC
abundance: .
j_gene: TRBJ2-5
d_gene: .
v_gene: TRBV7-2

CDR3aa: CASSTRTGLGNQPQHF
CDR3nt: TGTGCCAGCAGCACAAGGACAGGGCTCGGCAATCAGCCCCAGCATTTT
abundance: once
j_gene: TRBJ1-5
d_gene: TRBD1
v_gene: TRBV6-2/TRBV6-3

CDR3aa: CASKGLAGGPGELFF
CDR3nt: TGTGCCTCTAAAGGACTAGCGGGAGGGCCAGGGGAGCTGTTTTTT
abundance: few
j_gene: TRBJ2-2
d_gene: TRBD2
v_gene: TRBV19

CDR3aa: CASSSGQGWSPLHF
CDR3nt: TGTGCCAGCAGTTCCGGACAGGGTTGGTCACCCCTCCACTTT
abundance: .
j_gene: TRBJ1-6
d_gene: TRBD1
v_gene: TRBV27

CDR3aa: CASSLSRGKGSPLHF
CDR3nt: TGTGCCAGCAGCTTAAGCAGGGGGAAAGGTTCACCCCTCCACTTT
abundance: .
j_gene: TRBJ1-6
d_gene: TRBD1
v_gene: TRBV7-9

CDR3aa: CSVAITEYSGNTIYF
CDR3nt: TGCAGCGTTGCCATTACGGAGTACTCTGGAAACACCATATATTTT
abundance: .
j_gene: TRBJ1-3
d_gene: .
v_gene: TRBV29-1

CDR3aa: CASSLVGGQAQYF
CDR3nt: TGTGCCAGCAGCTTAGTCGGGGGGCAGGCCCAGTACTTC
abundance: .
j_gene: TRBJ2-5
d_gene: .
v_gene: TRBV7-2

CDR3aa: CASSIYGQGNYGYTF
CDR3nt: TGTGCCAGTAGTATATACGGGCAGGGGAACTATGGCTACACCTTC
abundance: .
j_gene: TRBJ1-2
d_gene: .
v_gene: TRBV19

CDR3aa: CASSPRTGASRETQYF
CDR3nt: TGTGCCAGCTCACCAAGGACAGGGGCGTCCCGGGAGACCCAGTACTTC
abundance: .
j_gene: TRBJ2-5
d_gene: TRBD1
v_gene: TRBV18

CDR3aa: CSVERATYNEQFF
CDR3nt: TGCAGCGTGGAGAGGGCCACCTACAATGAGCAGTTCTTC
abundance: .
j_gene: TRBJ2-1
d_gene: .
v_gene: TRBV29-1

CDR3aa: CASSQDFQAGANVLTF
CDR3nt: TGCGCCAGCAGCCAAGACTTCCAGGCCGGGGCCAACGTCCTGACTTTC
abundance: .
j_gene: TRBJ2-6
d_gene: .
v_gene: TRBV4-3

CDR3aa: CASSPGLAGGLDNEQFF
CDR3nt: TGTGCCAGCTCACCGGGACTAGCGGGAGGGCTCGACAATGAGCAGTTCTTC
abundance: .
j_gene: TRBJ2-1
d_gene: TRBD2
v_gene: TRBV18

CDR3aa: CASSQGLRAFF
CDR3nt: TGTGCCAGCAGTCAAGGACTTAGAGCTTTCTTT
abundance: .
j_gene: TRBJ1-1
d_gene: .
v_gene: TRBV6-2/TRBV6-3

CDR3aa: CASSQVRTGELFF
CDR3nt: TGCGCCAGCAGCCAAGTCAGGACCGGGGAGCTGTTTTTT
abundance: .
j_gene: TRBJ2-2
d_gene: .
v_gene: TRBV4-1